These 12 T cell receptor beta chains came from one sample sequenced in a study of blood T cell repertoires in COVID-19. Profiled with immunoSEQ multiplex PCR; TCRdb holds only in-frame clones, not every one. The sample carries fewer than 25,000 clones, 91% recorded once. The specimen was peripheral blood. These receptors were taken from a human donor in a cohort sampled during active COVID-19.

By share, this clone ranks as large (0.1 to 1%). This rearrangement joins TRBV28 to TRBJ2-7; 9 bases line up with TRBD1. Germline assignment: CDR1 MDHEN and CDR2 SYDVKM. V lost 2 bases to trimming and J lost 2 bases; unmatched junction nucleotides: 4. CDR3 length: 15 residues. CDR3 sequence reads: CASSLTTGGTYEQYF. For the CDR3, the DNA is TGTGCCAGCAGTTTAACGACAGGGGGGACCTACGAGCAGTACTTC.

The V and J genes are TRBV7-9 and TRBJ1-2; 7 nucleotides line up with TRBD1. The V gene's germline CDR1 is SEHNR and CDR2 FQNEAQ (reference sequence). Losses at the gene ends were 5 bases for V and 4 bases for J; bases not matched to a gene: 10. The length of the CDR3 is 15 residues. CDR3 sequence (DNA): TGTGCCAGCAGCCTTGCACCGGGACAGTTCTATGGCTACACCTTC. Translation: CASSLAPGQFYGYTF.

The genes are TRBV28 and TRBJ2-5; 8 nucleotides align to TRBD2. This CDR3 contains 13 residues. The germline V gene encodes CDR1 MDHEN and CDR2 SYDVKM. Trimming at V came to 6 bases and at J to 5 bases, leaving 5 bases not matched to a gene. This CDR3 is CASSRGGDETQYF. CDR3 nucleotides: TGTGCCAGCAGCCGGGGGGGGGACGAGACCCAGTACTTC.

J is TRBJ1-4 and V is TRBV7-9; possible D gene TRBD1, 6 bases. This CDR3 is built from 15 residues. The germline CDR1 and CDR2 sequences are SEHNR and FQNEAQ (reference sequence). Trimming removed 8 bases from V and 7 bases from J, with 20 bases in between. CDR3 in amino acids: CASRPLGGAVEKLFF. In DNA form, the CDR3 reads TGTGCCAGCCGTCCTCTGGGGGGGGCCGTTGAAAAACTGTTTTTT.

The rearrangement joins TRBV29-1 to TRBJ1-1, with D possibly being TRBD1 (6 bases). Trimming left V 4 bases short and J 8 bases short, with 11 bases between. Germline lookup yields CDR1 SQVTM and CDR2 ANQGSEA. The CDR3 loop spans 11 amino acids. Here the CDR3 DNA reads TGCAGCGTTGCCTCGACAGGCGAAGCTTTCTTT. The encoded protein is CSVASTGEAFF.

The V and J genes are TRBV6-5 and TRBJ2-7; D might be TRBD1 (7 bases). Germline CDR1 and CDR2: MNHEY and SVGAGI. V lost 6 bases to trimming and J lost 7 bases, with 16 bases between them. CDR3 size: 13 residues. The chain's CDR3 is CASRRTGGREQYV. CDR3 bases: TGTGCCAGCAGGAGGACAGGAGGGCGGGAGCAGTACGTC.

J is TRBJ1-2 and V is TRBV24-1; TRBD1 matches at 9 bases. The V and J ends lost 4 bases and 3 bases, in that order; junction bases with no gene match: 5. The length of the CDR3 is 15 residues. CDR1 and CDR2 from the germline V gene are KGHDR and SFDVKD. The CDR3 sequence is CATSETGTGYYGYTF. The CDR3 coding sequence is TGTGCCACCAGTGAAACCGGGACAGGGTACTATGGCTACACCTTC.

The chain uses TRBV6-5 and TRBJ1-3; 7 nucleotides align to TRBD1. The V gene end was trimmed by 6 bases and the J gene end by 1 base; junction bases not matched to a gene: 6. The CDR3 totals 15 residues. The germline gives CDR1 MNHEY, CDR2 SVGAGI. CDR3 sequence (DNA): TGTGCCAGCAGAAGGGACAGTTTGTCTGGAAACACCATATATTTT. Amino acid sequence: CASRRDSLSGNTIYF.

This clone turned up a few times. The chain recombines TRBV3-1 (or the pseudogene TRBV3-2) with TRBJ1-2; TRBD1 matches at 7 bases. CDR1 is LGHDT, CDR2 YNNKEL, per germline (reference sequence). The CDR3 is made up of 14 amino acids. The V gene end was trimmed by 4 bases and the J gene end by 8 bases; junction bases not matched to a gene: 10. The CDR3 coding sequence is TGTGCCAGCAGCCCGTCACAGGGGCGAGGAGGCTACACCTTC. Translation gives CASSPSQGRGGYTF.

This clone was counted once. The V call is TRBV7-3, the J call TRBJ2-1; TRBD2 matches at 7 bases. The CDR3 has 15 residues. Germline CDR1 is SGHTA and CDR2 is FQGTGA. The junction had 13 bases not matched to a gene; V was cut back by 4 bases and J by 10 bases. The CDR3: CASSSSGEGYGEQFF. The CDR3 region has the DNA TGTGCCAGCAGCTCCTCGGGGGAGGGATATGGGGAGCAGTTCTTC.

The chain combines TRBV19 with TRBJ2-7; a possible D gene is TRBD1 (6 bases). Trimming stripped 10 bases from V and 2 bases from J, with 21 bases between. The germline V gene has CDR1 LNHDA and CDR2 SQIVND (reference sequence). The CDR3 runs to 15 residues. This chain's CDR3 is CATAPTGPSAYEQYF. CDR3 in DNA: TGTGCCACCGCGCCTACAGGGCCGTCTGCCTACGAGCAGTACTTC.

This clone came up a few times. V is TRBV9 and J is TRBJ1-1; no clear D gene. Germline V lookup: CDR1 SGDLS, CDR2 YYNGEE. The V gene lost 10 bases and the J gene lost 0 bases, with 7 bases spanning the gap. CDR3 length equals 11 residues. CDR3 DNA sequence: TGTGCCCCCCCGGTGAACACTGAAGCTTTCTTT. Translating it yields CAPPVNTEAFF.